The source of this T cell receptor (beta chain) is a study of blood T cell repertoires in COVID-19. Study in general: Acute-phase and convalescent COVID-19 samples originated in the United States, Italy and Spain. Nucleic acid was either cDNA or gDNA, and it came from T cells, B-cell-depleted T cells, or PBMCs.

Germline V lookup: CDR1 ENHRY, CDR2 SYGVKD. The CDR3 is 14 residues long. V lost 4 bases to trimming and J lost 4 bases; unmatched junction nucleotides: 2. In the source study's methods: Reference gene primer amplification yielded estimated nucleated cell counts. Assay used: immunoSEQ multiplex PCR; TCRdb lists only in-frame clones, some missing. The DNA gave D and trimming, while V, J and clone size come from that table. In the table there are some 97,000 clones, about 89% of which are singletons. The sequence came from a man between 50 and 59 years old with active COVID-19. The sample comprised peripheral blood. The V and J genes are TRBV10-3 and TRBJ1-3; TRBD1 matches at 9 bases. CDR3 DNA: TGTGCCATCAGTGGGACAGGGGCCGGAAACACCATATATTTT. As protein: CAISGTGAGNTIYF.